This T cell receptor beta chain was identified during a study of T cell clones after liver transplantation. Whole-study context: Standard immunosuppression, with no induction, continued until 12-24 months after transplant.

About this clone itself: Its matching antigen is unknown.

Overall study findings and caveats: The donor-reactive repertoire was only partly measurable in two subjects, lacking donor cells.

The protocol was immunoSEQ multiplex PCR, while the TCRdb copy is restricted to in-frame clones and leaves out a portion. The sample carries about 47,000 clones, approximately 87% recorded once. The TCR sequence derives from a human patient who received a liver transplant. The graft donor may have given rise to some T cells. Sequencing used CD8+ T cells from blood, obtained 12 months after liver transplant.

CDR3 DNA sequence: TGTGCCAGCAGCTCCGGGGGGGGAGAAACCAACTATGGCTACACCTTC. It specifies CASSSGGGETNYGYTF. This chain uses TRBV7-9 with TRBJ1-2, with a possible D match to TRBD1 (5 bases). CDR1 is SEHNR, CDR2 FQNEAQ, per germline (reference sequence). CDR3 length: 16 amino acids. Trimming shortened V by 4 bases and J by 2 bases, and 17 bases separated the two germline ends.